Shown below are 20 T cell receptor beta chains from a single sample sequenced in a study of T cells after yellow fever vaccination. TCRdb fed the 5' RACE reads into MiXCR, producing one record per CDR3 protein. There are 60,000 to 95,000 distinct CDR3 sequences in the sample; roughly 7% occur only once, and around 30% lies in the top ten. The material was CD8+ T cells sorted from PBMCs, obtained around 10 days after the first yellow fever vaccination. These TCRs come from a man aged 18 to 35 who received the YFV17D yellow fever vaccine.

This clonotype was found many times. The V and J genes are TRBV7-3 and TRBJ2-7; D call uncertain. V was shortened by 2 bases and J by 5 bases, with 13 bases between the two germline ends. Per the germline V gene, CDR1 is SGHTA and CDR2 is FQGTGA. The CDR3 is made up of 14 amino acids. The CDR3 coding sequence is TGTGCCAGCAGCTTAGGTATAGCAGGTGACGAGCAGTACGTC. Residues: CASSLGIAGDEQYV.

This clonotype was picked up a small number of times. The chain recombines TRBV30 with TRBJ2-1; D gene ambiguous. Germline V gives CDR1 GTSNPN, CDR2 SVGIG (reference sequence). The CDR3 totals 11 residues. Trimming left V 1 base short and J 8 bases short, with 6 bases between. The CDR3 loop is CAWSEIDEQFF. CDR3 in DNA: TGTGCCTGGAGTGAAATCGATGAGCAGTTCTTC.

As for this clonotype: With a much larger clone just one base away, this may be a read error. The chain uses TRBV6-2 or TRBV6-3 and TRBJ1-2; perhaps TRBD1 as D (6 bases). Germline V lookup: CDR1 MNHEY, CDR2 SVGEGT. The CDR3 is made up of 14 amino acids. DNA for the CDR3: TGTGCCAGCAGTTACGGAGGGGGGGACTATGCCTACACCTTC. It translates to CASSYGGGDYAYTF.

This clonotype came up a few times. CDR3 amino acids: CASSFEGASYNEQFF. Here the CDR3 DNA reads TGTGCCAGCAGTTTTGAGGGGGCCTCCTACAATGAGCAGTTCTTC. The V call is TRBV12-3 or TRBV12-4, the J call TRBJ2-1; 7 bases line up with TRBD1. The CDR3 runs to 15 residues. V was clipped by 3 bases and J by 0 bases; unmatched bases: 2.

This clonotype was seen repeatedly, ten times or more. Written as DNA, the CDR3 is TGTGCCACCAGCCAGGGGGGGGCCTACGAGCAGTACTTC. It yields the protein CATSQGGAYEQYF. The chain links TRBV15 to TRBJ2-7; either TRBD1 or TRBD2 may supply D (7 bases each). Looked up from germline, CDR1 is LNHNV and CDR2 is YYDKDF (reference sequence). The CDR3 spans 13 residues. Trimming removed 5 bases at V and 2 bases at J, with 10 bases between.

This chain uses TRBV5-5 with TRBJ1-4, with 9 bases fitting TRBD1. J lost 6 bases, V lost 2 bases, and 5 bases had no gene match. The CDR3 has 15 residues. CDR1 and CDR2 from the germline V gene are SGHKS and YYEKEE (reference sequence). Here the CDR3 reads CASSLPGQGYEKLFF. The DNA for the CDR3 is TGTGCCAGCAGCTTACCGGGACAGGGATATGAAAAACTGTTTTTT.

This chain connects TRBV6-1 to TRBJ1-1, with D possibly being TRBD1 (5 bases). Trimming took off 11 bases at V and 5 bases at J, with 24 bases between the two ends. Germline values: CDR1 MNHNS, CDR2 SASEGT. The CDR3 covers 15 residues. The DNA of the CDR3 is TGTGCCTCCTTTTTACGTGTCAGGGATGGGACTGAAGCTTTCTTT. Translated: CASFLRVRDGTEAFF.

This clonotype was picked up many times. The chain uses TRBV4-3 and TRBJ1-1; D is perhaps TRBD1 (5 bases). Germline V gene sequence: CDR1 LGHNA, CDR2 YSLEER. The CDR3 has 12 residues. Trimming pared 6 bases from V and 7 bases from J, leaving 12 bases between. CDR3 sequence (DNA): TGCGCCAGCAGTTGGGGGGGGGGTGAAGCTTTCTTT. Translation: CASSWGGGEAFF.

This clonotype was seen many times. The chain links TRBV5-4 to TRBJ2-1; no definite D call. Germline CDR1 is SGHNT and CDR2 is YYREEE (reference sequence). CDR3 size: 15 residues. The V end was cut by 2 bases, the J end by 3 bases, with 12 bases between. CDR3 bases: TGTGCCAGCAGCTTTAACAAGGACCTCTACAATGAGCAGTTCTTC. Amino acids: CASSFNKDLYNEQFF.

This clonotype was counted only a few times. The chain couples TRBV5-1 to TRBJ2-1; D is undetermined. The CDR3 covers 13 residues. Germline V gene data show CDR1 as SGHRS and CDR2 as YFSETQ. Trimming cost V 2 bases and J 3 bases, with 6 bases left between them. The CDR3 is CASSLNDYNEQFF. DNA for the CDR3: TGCGCCAGCAGCTTAAACGACTACAATGAGCAGTTCTTC.

As for this clonotype: A read error may produce the germline difference seen at one junction end. The genes are TRBV6-2 or TRBV6-3 and TRBJ2-7, with unresolved D. The CDR3 has 11 amino acids. The germline gives CDR1 MNHEY, CDR2 SVGEGT. In DNA form, the CDR3 reads TGTGCCAGCGGGTCTTTTTACGACCAGTACTTC. As protein: CASGSFYDQYF.

This clonotype occurred many times. The chain is built from TRBV9 and TRBJ1-3; TRBD1 agrees at 7 bases. V shed 3 bases and J 0 bases; nucleotides not matched to a gene: 6. The CDR3 is 16 residues long. The germline V gene encodes CDR1 SGDLS and CDR2 YYNGEE. As DNA, the CDR3 is TGTGCCAGCAGCGCATTAGGGGGCTTCTCTGGAAACACCATATATTTT. Protein product: CASSALGGFSGNTIYF.

This clonotype was counted at least ten times. The CDR3 coding sequence is TGTGCCAGCAGCGTAGACCCAGGTGAAACTGAAGCTTTCTTT. Amino acids: CASSVDPGETEAFF. J is TRBJ1-1 and V is TRBV9; the D is unclear. The CDR3 is made up of 14 amino acids. CDR1 is SGDLS, CDR2 YYNGEE, per germline. Trimming pared 0 bases from V and 5 bases from J, leaving 11 bases between.

This clonotype was detected many times. This chain joins TRBV20-1 and TRBJ2-3, with TRBD2 identical over 12 bases. Germline CDR1 DFQATT, CDR2 SNEGSKA (reference sequence). Trimming took 1 base from V and 5 from J; bases not matched to a gene: 1. CDR3 length: 14 residues. The CDR3 DNA reads as TGCAGTGCTAGAGTGGGACTAGCGGGAGATACGCAGTATTTT. Translated: CSARVGLAGDTQYF.

This clonotype occurred many times. The gene calls are TRBV20-1 and TRBJ2-1, with D perhaps matching TRBD2 (7 bases). CDR1 is DFQATT, CDR2 SNEGSKA, per germline (reference sequence). Trimming removed 6 bases from V and 8 bases from J, with 17 bases in between. The CDR3 loop spans 13 amino acids. This chain's CDR3 is CSARGTIFDEQFF. The CDR3 DNA follows: TGCAGTGCGAGGGGGACTATCTTCGATGAGCAGTTCTTC.

There are many counts of this clonotype. The chain recombines TRBV12-3 or TRBV12-4 with TRBJ2-7; D may be TRBD1 (7 bases). This CDR3 contains 13 residues. V shed 4 bases and J shed 2 bases, with 9 bases lying between them. The DNA for the CDR3 is TGTGCCAGCAGTTCAGGGGGGACCTACGAGCAGTACTTC. It encodes CASSSGGTYEQYF.

This clonotype came up a few times. J is TRBJ2-3 and V is TRBV20-1; the match to TRBD1 covers 9 bases. V lost 5 bases and J lost 2; bases outside the gene matches: 14. Germline CDR1 DFQATT, CDR2 SNEGSKA (reference sequence). This CDR3 region has 17 residues. CDR3 bases: TGCAGTGCTCTTACCGGGACAGGGAATGTAATCACAGATACGCAGTATTTT. Translating it yields CSALTGTGNVITDTQYF.

This clonotype came up many times. The chain employs TRBV4-1 and TRBJ2-2; 11 bases line up with TRBD2. This CDR3 comprises 15 residues. J lost 4 bases, V lost 3 bases, and 1 base had no gene match. CDR1 and CDR2 (germline): MGHRA, YSYEKL. The CDR3 reads CASSHSGGGTGELFF. The CDR3 DNA follows: TGCGCCAGCAGCCATAGCGGGGGGGGCACCGGGGAGCTGTTTTTT.

The chain links TRBV2 to TRBJ1-1; 7 nucleotides agree with TRBD1. The CDR3 totals 14 residues. Germline loops: CDR1 SNHLY, CDR2 FYNNEI. The ends lost 5 bases at V and 4 bases at J; junction bases unmatched: 7. As DNA, the CDR3 is TGTGCCAGCAGTCCCACAGGGGCTGGCACTGAAGCTTTCTTT. This translates into CASSPTGAGTEAFF.

This clonotype has more than one count but fewer than ten. The chain has TRBV7-3 and TRBJ2-4; 7 bases fit TRBD1. V dropped 2 bases and J dropped 7; count of bases not matched to a gene: 8. This CDR3 is built from 15 residues. The germline CDR1 and CDR2 sequences are SGHTA and FQGTGA. In DNA, the CDR3 is TGTGCCAGCAGCTTAGAAGCAGGGGGTTTGAACATTCAGTACTTC. Its translation: CASSLEAGGLNIQYF.